A selection of T cell receptor beta chains follows, all from one sample in a study of shared clonotypes between healthy human individuals. TCRdb's table, derived via immunoSEQ multiplex PCR, lists solely in-frame clones and lacks some. The sample holds over a million clones; approximately 70% are singletons and the top ten take approximately 1.5%. Sequencing was done on a sample of memory CD4+ T cells sorted from blood. The receptors come from a young man in good health. Both conserved end residues are part of each CDR3. D genes are given only for firm matches.

d_gene	j_gene	v_gene	CDR3aa
TRBD1	TRBJ1-1	TRBV10-1	CASSESRQGAGAAFF
-	TRBJ1-4	TRBV19	CAIGRLGGDEKLFF
-	TRBJ2-7	TRBV7-9	CASSLAGTLSYEQYF
-	TRBJ1-6	TRBV27	CASSPLRSYNSPLHF
TRBD1	TRBJ2-7	TRBV2	CASSADRGPYEQYF
TRBD2	TRBJ2-4	TRBV2	CASQERIAGDLAKNIQYF
-	TRBJ2-7	TRBV27	CASRRSRGNYEQYF
-	TRBJ2-7	TRBV5-1	CASSPGTYLYGQYF
-	TRBJ1-2	TRBV10-3	CAISESVGPIYYF
TRBD1	TRBJ1-3	TRBV5-1	CASSPGTGVTSGNTIYF
-	TRBJ1-2	TRBV19	CASRLPGRDGYTF
-	TRBJ1-5	TRBV19	CASFPGVNSNQPQHF
-	TRBJ2-1	TRBV25-1	CASSGDRAGREQFF
-	TRBJ1-2	TRBV19	CASSIWESYGYTF
-	TRBJ2-1	TRBV7-9	CASSLVDSYNEQFF
-	TRBJ1-4	TRBV6-1	CASSPLYGEKLFF
-	TRBJ2-5	TRBV5-1	CASSFGLKQETQYF
-	TRBJ2-5	TRBV5-1	CASSQITNVETQYF
-	TRBJ1-2	TRBV5-6	CASSLGWGKDGYTF
TRBD2	TRBJ2-3	TRBV7-2	CASSPQRRGGLSDTQYF
TRBD1	TRBJ1-1	TRBV28	CASTTGTGHSSGYTEAFF
-	TRBJ1-2	TRBV2	CASGYRAQPSGYTF
-	TRBJ2-2	TRBV7-9	CASSFFSGQNTGELFF
-	TRBJ1-2	TRBV6-5	CASHETAGLGGGYTF